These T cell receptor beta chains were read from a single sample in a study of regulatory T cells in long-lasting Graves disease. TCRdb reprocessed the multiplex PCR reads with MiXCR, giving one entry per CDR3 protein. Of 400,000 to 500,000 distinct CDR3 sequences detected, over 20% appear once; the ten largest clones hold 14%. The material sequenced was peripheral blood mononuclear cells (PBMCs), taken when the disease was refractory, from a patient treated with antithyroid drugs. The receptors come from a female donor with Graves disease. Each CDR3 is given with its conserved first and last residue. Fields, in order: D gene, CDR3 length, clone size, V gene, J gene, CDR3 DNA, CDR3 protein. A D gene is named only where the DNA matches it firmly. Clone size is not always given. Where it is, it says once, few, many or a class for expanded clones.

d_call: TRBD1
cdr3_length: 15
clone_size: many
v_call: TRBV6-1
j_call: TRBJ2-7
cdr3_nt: TGTGCCAGCAGCAACCTCGGGACAGGGGGCTACGAGCAGTACTTC
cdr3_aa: CASSNLGTGGYEQYF

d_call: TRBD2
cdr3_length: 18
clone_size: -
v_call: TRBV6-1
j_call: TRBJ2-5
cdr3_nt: TGTGCCAGCACTCACTACCAGGCCCTAGCGGGAGGAAGTGAGACCCAGTACTTC
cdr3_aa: CASTHYQALAGGSETQYF

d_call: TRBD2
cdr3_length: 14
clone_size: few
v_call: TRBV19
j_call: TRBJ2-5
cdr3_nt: TGTGCCAGCACTAGCGGGAGGAGGGAAGAGACCCAGTACTTC
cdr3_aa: CASTSGRREETQYF

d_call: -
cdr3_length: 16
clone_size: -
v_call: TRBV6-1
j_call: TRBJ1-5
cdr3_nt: TGTGCCAGCACCTCCCATACAGATCATAGCAATCAGCCCCAGCATTTT
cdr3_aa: CASTSHTDHSNQPQHF

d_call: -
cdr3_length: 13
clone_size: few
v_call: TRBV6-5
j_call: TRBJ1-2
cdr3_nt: TGTGCCAGCAGTTACTTGGAGGGGTATGGCTACACCTTC
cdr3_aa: CASSYLEGYGYTF

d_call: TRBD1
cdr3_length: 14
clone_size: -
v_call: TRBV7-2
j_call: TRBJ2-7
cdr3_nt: TGTGCCAGCAGGAGGGACAGACCATCCTACGAGCAGTACTTC
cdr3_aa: CASRRDRPSYEQYF

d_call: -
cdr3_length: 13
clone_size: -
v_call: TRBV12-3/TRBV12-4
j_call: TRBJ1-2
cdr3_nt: TGTGCCAGCAGGGTGTACGGCAACTATGGCTATACCTTC
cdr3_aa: CASRVYGNYGYTF

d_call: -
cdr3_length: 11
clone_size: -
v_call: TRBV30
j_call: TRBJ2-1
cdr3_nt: TGTGCCTGGAGTGGGTGGGGGAGACAGTTCTTC
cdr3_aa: CAWSGWGRQFF

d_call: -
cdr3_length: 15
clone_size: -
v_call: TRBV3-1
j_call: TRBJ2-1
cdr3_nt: TGTGCCAGCAGCCAAGAGGGACGCCTTGTCGATGAGCAGTTCTTC
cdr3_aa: CASSQEGRLVDEQFF

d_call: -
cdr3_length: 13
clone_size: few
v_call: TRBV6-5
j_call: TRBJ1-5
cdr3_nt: TGTGCCAGCAGTTGGGGTGGGAATCAGCCCCAGCATTTT
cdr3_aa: CASSWGGNQPQHF

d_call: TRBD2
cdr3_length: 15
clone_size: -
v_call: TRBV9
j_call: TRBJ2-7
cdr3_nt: TGTGCCAGCAGCGTCACTAGCGACCAAACCTACGAGCAGTACTTC
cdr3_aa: CASSVTSDQTYEQYF

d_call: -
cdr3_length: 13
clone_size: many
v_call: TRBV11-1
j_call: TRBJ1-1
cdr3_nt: TGTGCCAGCAGTAACGGGGGGGGCACTGAAGCTTTCTTT
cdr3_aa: CASSNGGGTEAFF

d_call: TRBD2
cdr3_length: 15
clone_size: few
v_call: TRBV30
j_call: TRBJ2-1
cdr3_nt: TGTGCCTGGAGTGTTAGACTAGCGGGAGCGGATGAGCAGTTCTTC
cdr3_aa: CAWSVRLAGADEQFF

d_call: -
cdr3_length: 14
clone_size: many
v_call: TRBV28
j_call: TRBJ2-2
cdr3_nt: TGTGCCAGCAGTTTCCCTAGCTCGGGCGGGGAGCTGTTTTTT
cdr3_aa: CASSFPSSGGELFF

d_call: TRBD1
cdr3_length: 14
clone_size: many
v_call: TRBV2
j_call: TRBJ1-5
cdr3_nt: TGTGCCAGCACCCTGGACAGGGTAAATCAGCCCCAGCATTTT
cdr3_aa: CASTLDRVNQPQHF

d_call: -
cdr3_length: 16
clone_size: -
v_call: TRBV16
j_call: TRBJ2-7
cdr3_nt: TGTGCCAGCAGCCAAAGGACACAGCCAGGGTTTGACGAGCAGTACTTC
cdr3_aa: CASSQRTQPGFDEQYF

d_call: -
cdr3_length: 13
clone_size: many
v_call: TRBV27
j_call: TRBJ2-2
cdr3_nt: TGTGCCAGCAGTTCGACAGTACCCGGGGAGCTGTTTTTT
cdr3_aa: CASSSTVPGELFF

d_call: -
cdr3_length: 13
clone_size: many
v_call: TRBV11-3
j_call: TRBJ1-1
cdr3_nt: TGTGCCAGCAGCTTAGTACAAAACACTGAAGCTTTCTTT
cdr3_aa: CASSLVQNTEAFF

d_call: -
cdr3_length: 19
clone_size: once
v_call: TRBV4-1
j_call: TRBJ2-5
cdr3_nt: TGCGCCAGCAGCCAATATTCAGGCTTGGGGGGCGGAAGCAGGGAGACCCAGTACTTC
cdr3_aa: CASSQYSGLGGGSRETQYF

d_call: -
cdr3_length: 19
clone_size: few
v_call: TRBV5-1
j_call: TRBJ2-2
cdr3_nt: TGCGCCAGCAGCTTGGAGCCCGGAGGGATGACCCTGAACACCGGGGAGCTGTTTTTT
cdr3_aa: CASSLEPGGMTLNTGELFF

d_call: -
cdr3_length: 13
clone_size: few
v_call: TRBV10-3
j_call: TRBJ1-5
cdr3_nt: TGTGCCATCAGCCAGGGAGCGAAGCAGCCCCAGCATTTT
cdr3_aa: CAISQGAKQPQHF

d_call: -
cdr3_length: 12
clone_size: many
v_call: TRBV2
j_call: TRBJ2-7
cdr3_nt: TGTGCCAGCAGTATCAGGAGCCACGAGCAGTACTTC
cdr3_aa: CASSIRSHEQYF

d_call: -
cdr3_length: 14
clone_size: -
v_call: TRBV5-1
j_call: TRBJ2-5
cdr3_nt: TGCGCCAGCAGCTTAATACAGGCGAGGGAGACCCAGTACTTC
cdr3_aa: CASSLIQARETQYF

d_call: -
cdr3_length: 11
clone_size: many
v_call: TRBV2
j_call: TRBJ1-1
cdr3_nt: TGTGCCAGCAAAGTGAACACTGAAGCTTTCTTT
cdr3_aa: CASKVNTEAFF

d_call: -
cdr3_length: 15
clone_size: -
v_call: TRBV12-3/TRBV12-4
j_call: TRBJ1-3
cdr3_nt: TGTGCCAGCAGTTTATGGGGAACCTCTGGAAACACCATATATTTT
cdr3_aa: CASSLWGTSGNTIYF

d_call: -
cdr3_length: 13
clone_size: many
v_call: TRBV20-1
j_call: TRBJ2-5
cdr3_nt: TGCAGTGCTAGAGATTCAGGGAAAGAGACCCAGTACTTC
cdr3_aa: CSARDSGKETQYF

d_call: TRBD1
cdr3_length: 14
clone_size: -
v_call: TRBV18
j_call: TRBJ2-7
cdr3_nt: TGTGCCAGCTCACCCGGGACAGGGGGTTTCGAGCAGTACTTC
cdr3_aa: CASSPGTGGFEQYF

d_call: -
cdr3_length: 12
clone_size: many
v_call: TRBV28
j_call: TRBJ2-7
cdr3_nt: TGTGCCAGCTCACCACCCGGCTACGAGCAGTACTTC
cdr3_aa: CASSPPGYEQYF

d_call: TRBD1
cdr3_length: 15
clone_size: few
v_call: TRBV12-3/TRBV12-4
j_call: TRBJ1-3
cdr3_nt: TGTGCCAGCAGTTTGGACAGGCATAATGGAAACACCATATATTTT
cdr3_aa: CASSLDRHNGNTIYF

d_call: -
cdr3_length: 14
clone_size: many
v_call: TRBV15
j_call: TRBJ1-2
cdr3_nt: TGTGCCACCAGCAGAGATCCCGCGGCCTATGGCTACACCTTC
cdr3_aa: CATSRDPAAYGYTF

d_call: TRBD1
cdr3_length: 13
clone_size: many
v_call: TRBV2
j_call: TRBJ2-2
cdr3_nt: TGTGCCACAGTACAGGGGTATACCGGGGAGCTGTTTTTT
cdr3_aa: CATVQGYTGELFF

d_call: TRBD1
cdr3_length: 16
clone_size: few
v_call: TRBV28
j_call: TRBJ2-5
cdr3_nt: TGTGCCAGCAGTTTACCTACAGGGACAGTTAAAGAGACCCAGTACTTC
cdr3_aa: CASSLPTGTVKETQYF

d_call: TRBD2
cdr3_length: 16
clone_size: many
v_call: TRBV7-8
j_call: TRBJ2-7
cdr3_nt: TGTGCCAGCAGCTTATTGACTAGCGGGGTACCCTACGAGCAGTACTTC
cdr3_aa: CASSLLTSGVPYEQYF

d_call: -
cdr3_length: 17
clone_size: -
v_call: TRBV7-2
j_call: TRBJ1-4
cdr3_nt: TGTGCCAGCAGCTTAGAAGGTGGCGCAGCAACTAATGAAAAACTGTTTTTT
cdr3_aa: CASSLEGGAATNEKLFF

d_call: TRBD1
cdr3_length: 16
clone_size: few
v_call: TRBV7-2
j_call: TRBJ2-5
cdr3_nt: TGTGCCAGCAGTTCACGACAGGGGATTTTGGGGGAGACCCAGTACTTC
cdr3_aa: CASSSRQGILGETQYF

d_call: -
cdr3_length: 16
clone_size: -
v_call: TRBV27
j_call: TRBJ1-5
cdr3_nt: TGTGCCAGCAGTCCGCTCCGGGGTTCTGGAAATCAGCCCCAGCGTTTT
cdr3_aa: CASSPLRGSGNQPQRF

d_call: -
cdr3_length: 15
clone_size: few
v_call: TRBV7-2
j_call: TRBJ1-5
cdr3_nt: TGTGCCAGCAGCTGGCAGGGTAGGGGCAATCAGCCCCAGCATTTT
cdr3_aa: CASSWQGRGNQPQHF

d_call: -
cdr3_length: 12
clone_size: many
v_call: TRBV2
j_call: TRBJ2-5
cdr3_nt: TGTGCCAGTTTTGGCGGGATGGAGACCCAGTACTTC
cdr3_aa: CASFGGMETQYF

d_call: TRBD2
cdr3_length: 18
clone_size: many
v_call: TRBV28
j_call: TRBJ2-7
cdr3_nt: TGTGCCAGCAGTTTAGGACGGTCAAGGACTAGCGGGTTCTACGAGCAGTACTTC
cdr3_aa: CASSLGRSRTSGFYEQYF

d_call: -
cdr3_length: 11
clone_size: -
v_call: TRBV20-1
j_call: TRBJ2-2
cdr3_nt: TGCAGTGCTACCACTAACGGGGAGCTGTTTTTT
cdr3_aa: CSATTNGELFF

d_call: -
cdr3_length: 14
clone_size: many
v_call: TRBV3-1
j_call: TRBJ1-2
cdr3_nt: TGTGCCAGCAGCCAGCGACTATCTAACTATGGCTACACCTTC
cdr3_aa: CASSQRLSNYGYTF

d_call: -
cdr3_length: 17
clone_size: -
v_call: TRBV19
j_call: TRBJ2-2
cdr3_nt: TGTGCCAGTGTCGACGAACGGGGAATAGGTCTCACCGGGGAGCTGTTTTTT
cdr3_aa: CASVDERGIGLTGELFF

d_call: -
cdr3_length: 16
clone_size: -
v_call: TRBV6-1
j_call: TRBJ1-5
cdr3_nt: TGTGCCAGCAGCCCGCCTGTCGGGGGGGGCAATCAGCCCCAGCATTTT
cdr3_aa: CASSPPVGGGNQPQHF

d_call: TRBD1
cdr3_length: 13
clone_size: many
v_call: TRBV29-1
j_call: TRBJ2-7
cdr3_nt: TGCAGCGTTTCCCGGGACAGGCGGCCCGAGCAGTACTTC
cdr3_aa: CSVSRDRRPEQYF

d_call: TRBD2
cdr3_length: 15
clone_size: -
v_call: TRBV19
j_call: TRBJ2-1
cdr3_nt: TGTGCCAGTAGTCCCCGACTAGCGGAATACAATGAGCAGTTCTTC
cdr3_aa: CASSPRLAEYNEQFF

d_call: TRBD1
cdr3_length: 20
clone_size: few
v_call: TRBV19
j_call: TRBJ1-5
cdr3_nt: TGTGCCAGTAGTATAGGTAGAGTTCGGTCGGGACAGTTTCGCGACCAGCCCCAGCATTTT
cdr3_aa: CASSIGRVRSGQFRDQPQHF

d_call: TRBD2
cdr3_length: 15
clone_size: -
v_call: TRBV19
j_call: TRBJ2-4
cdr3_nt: TGTGCCAGTAGTTCGTTTGCGGGGGGTCAAAACATTCAGTACTTC
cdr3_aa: CASSSFAGGQNIQYF

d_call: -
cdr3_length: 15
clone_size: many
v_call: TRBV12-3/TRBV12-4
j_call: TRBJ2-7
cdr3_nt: TGTGCCAGCAGTTTAGCGGGGGGGGCTTTCTACGAGCAGTACTTC
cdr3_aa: CASSLAGGAFYEQYF

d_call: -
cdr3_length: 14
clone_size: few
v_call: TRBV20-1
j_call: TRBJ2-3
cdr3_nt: TGCAGTGCTAGTGGTACCGCTAGCACAGATACGCAGTATTTT
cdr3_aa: CSASGTASTDTQYF

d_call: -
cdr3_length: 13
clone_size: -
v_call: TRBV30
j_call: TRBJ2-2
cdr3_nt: TGTGCCTGGAGCCTGGGCGGCTCCGGGGAGCTGTTTTTT
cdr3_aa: CAWSLGGSGELFF

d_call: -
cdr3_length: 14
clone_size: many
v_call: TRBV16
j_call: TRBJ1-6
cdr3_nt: TGTGCCAGCAGCCAATGGGACGGAAGATCCCCCCTCCACTTT
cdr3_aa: CASSQWDGRSPLHF

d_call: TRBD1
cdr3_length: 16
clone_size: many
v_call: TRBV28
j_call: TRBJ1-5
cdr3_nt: TGTGCCAGCAGTTTCGCCGGGACAGGGAACAATCAGCCCCAGCATTTT
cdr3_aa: CASSFAGTGNNQPQHF